What follows is one TCR beta chain and its context. The antigen this receptor binds is unknown. Base qualities are not at hand, and no much larger clone is one base apart. The sample originates from a study of shared clonotypes between healthy human individuals (dated by TCRdb to about 2020). About the full investigation: Three men and two women, aged 18 to 49 years, made up the cohort. For each donor, CD4 naive and CD4 memory were each run on three plates, CD8 naive on two plates, and CD8 memory on one plate. To estimate repertoire size and how much clonotypes are shared between individuals, the study performed deep sequencing of blood TCR repertoires from a few healthy adults. Libraries were prepared and TCR repertoires were sequenced by different laboratories using diverse techniques, in order to increase sequencing depth and limit assay-specific biases. Each donor's leukapheresis produced roughly between roughly 0.85 and 10 billion PBMCs. What the work shows at the level of the full study, not this receptor alone: Higher generation probabilities were observed for clonotypes shared by all four sorted-subset donors than for non-shared clonotypes. Incomplete sequencing was indicated by rarefaction of sorted-subset datasets, despite the large sequencing depth. Estimated clonotype richness was generally larger for naive than for memory subsets. Across four donors, roughly 5.1% of naive CD4, approximately 3.6% of naive CD8, under 2.5% of memory CD4, and over 0.35% of memory CD8 clonotypes were shared. Only blood was sampled, and tissue TCR repertoires likely differ from those in blood. The small number of donors limited the genetic and exposure-history diversity represented. Based on pairwise subsampling, the degree of clonotype sharing among donors was expected to be affected by sequencing depth.

Using the deep immunoSEQ assay, TCR CDR3 regions were amplified from genomic DNA by multiplex PCR. Genomic DNA extracted from each cell subset was distributed evenly over all wells of several immunoSEQ 96-well plates, and each plate served as one replicate. For sorted subsets, approximately 210 ng of genomic DNA, equivalent to roughly 33,000 T cell genomes, went into each replicate PCR. Purified libraries were measured with a Qubit 3.0 fluorometer, size-checked on a Bioanalyzer 2100, and measured again with the KAPA Library Quantification kit. A separate single-read 150-cycle Illumina NextSeq 550 flow cell was used to sequence each immunoSEQ 96-well plate. Under the source paper's analysis protocol: Because only junctional sequences without quality scores were contained in the immunoSEQ output, filtering matching that applied to full-length reads could not be performed. To assign V/J genes and CDR3, sequences were annotated using PyIR, a Python wrapper for IgBLAST v1.9, with IMGT germline references. Reads were removed for weak V/J assignments (E-value above 1e-6), missing CDR3, stop codons, out-of-frame junctions, or ambiguous translated residues. V3J clonotypes were defined by identical inferred V gene, J gene, and CDR3 amino acid sequence. To compute the percentage overlap between repertoires, the number of shared unique clonotypes was divided by the size of the smaller repertoire. RTK rarefaction, the Chao1 estimator, and Recon v2.1 estimates of unobserved clonotypes were used to assess repertoire richness. Generation probabilities were computed with OLGA for all TCRbeta clonotypes obtained by the gDNA method from several donors. The table was pulled from immuneACCESS by TCRdb, which kept in-frame rearrangements only. Such tables lose some clones; where checked, under half of the loss comes from unresolved V genes, and the rest has no known cause. V, J and clone size were drawn from that table, and D and trimming were deduced from the DNA. The sample table lists hundreds of thousands of clones, 73% of them with a count of one. The top ten constitute roughly 10% of the sample.

Taken from cysteine to phenylalanine, the CDR3 has 12 residues. Only the CDR3 portion is preserved as DNA: 36 bases, with reading frame beginning at the first base. CDR1 and CDR2 were assigned from the germline V gene as MDHEN and SYDVKM. The germline ends are 7 bases apart after V is trimmed by 10 bases and J by 0 bases. The donors were healthy, HIV-negative adults with no recently reported acute infections or vaccinations. Only Caucasian adults living in Nashville, Tennessee, USA were represented among the donors. CD4+ T cells were enriched by magnetic negative selection; naive cells were then positively selected on CD45RA, and the negative fraction formed the memory subset. After blood collection by leukapheresis, PBMCs were isolated using Ficoll-Histopaque density gradient centrifugation and then cryopreserved in the vapor phase of liquid nitrogen. Analytical flow cytometry was used to check the purity and quantity of every magnetically sorted T cell population. Genomic DNA was isolated from each sorted fraction and quantified by UV absorbance on a Nanodrop 2000c.

The rearrangement combines TRBV28 with TRBJ1-5; TRBD1 is a weak D gene call, 5 bases matching. This TCR derives from a man in his thirties or forties in good health. The specimen was memory CD4+ T cells sorted from blood. The sample's cell subset or site label, in plain terms: CD45RA-negative fraction. The nucleotide sequence reads as follows: TGTGCCACAAGGGGTAGCAATCAGCCCCAGCATTTT. It is translated as CATRGSNQPQHF. With all but the CDR3 taken from the reference TRBV28 and TRBJ1-5 genes, the full variable domain is: DVKVTQSSRYLVKRTGEKVFLECVQDMDHENMFWYRQDPGLGLRLIYFSYDVKMKEKGDIPEGYSVSREKKERFSLILESASTNQTSMYLCATRGSNQPQHFGDGTRLSIL.